Listed below are T cell receptor beta chains from one sample, sequenced in a study of T cell responses to AZD1222 COVID-19 vaccine. Data came from immunoSEQ multiplex PCR; TCRdb stores just in-frame clones and leaves some out. Counted here are fewer than 85,000 clones, 89% occurring once; the ten biggest clones make up approximately 9.3%. Material: peripheral blood, obtained 28 days after the second AZD1222 dose. The receptors were sampled from an adult who received the AZD1222 COVID-19 vaccine. Each CDR3 is given with its conserved first and last residue. Each record gives: V gene, J gene, D gene, CDR3 protein, CDR3 DNA. The D gene is left open where the match is weak.

TRBV5-1,TRBJ2-2,TRBD2,CASSPRLAGGNPGELFF,TGCGCCAGCAGCCCCCGACTAGCGGGGGGGAACCCCGGGGAGCTGTTTTTT
TRBV6-5,TRBJ1-6,.,CASTPQSSYNSPLHF,TGTGCCAGCACTCCACAGAGCTCCTATAATTCACCCCTCCACTTT
TRBV4-2,TRBJ2-2,.,CASSPRGHTGELFF,TGTGCCAGCAGCCCAAGAGGGCACACCGGGGAGCTGTTTTTT
TRBV11-2,TRBJ2-1,.,CASSHPTGLQFF,TGTGCCAGCAGCCACCCGACTGGTTTGCAGTTCTTC
TRBV2,TRBJ2-5,.,CASSPAGLVETQYF,TGTGCCAGCAGTCCTGCGGGACTCGTAGAGACCCAGTACTTC
TRBV10-3,TRBJ2-2,.,CAIRRTTNTGELFF,TGTGCCATCAGGCGGACTACAAACACCGGGGAGCTGTTTTTT
TRBV7-9,TRBJ1-2,TRBD1,CASSLDRGVFYGYTF,TGTGCCAGCAGCTTGGACAGGGGGGTCTTCTATGGCTACACCTTC
TRBV5-1,TRBJ2-5,.,CASSLGRAGRETQYF,TGCGCCAGCAGCCTTGGGCGTGCGGGGCGGGAGACCCAGTACTTC
TRBV27,TRBJ1-5,.,CASSLPWGPQHF,TGTGCCAGCAGTTTACCATGGGGGCCCCAGCATTTT
TRBV29-1,TRBJ1-2,.,CSVESGDGYGYTF,TGCAGCGTTGAATCAGGGGATGGCTATGGCTACACCTTC